This T cell receptor beta chain was found in a study of blood T cell repertoires in COVID-19. Germline V gives CDR1 MNHEY, CDR2 SVGEGT. The CDR3 has 12 residues. Trimming pared 6 bases from V and 5 bases from J, leaving 11 bases between. TCRdb's copy holds only in-frame clones and misses some; the assay was immunoSEQ multiplex PCR. The sample has around 290,000 clones, more than 80% seen once. V gene TRBV6-2 or TRBV6-3 combines with J gene TRBJ2-7; D possibly corresponds to TRBD2 (6 bases). The sequencing input was PBMCs or T cells enriched from blood (not recorded which). The source of this sequence is a woman in her twenties or thirties who had recovered from COVID-19. CDR3 in DNA: TGTGCCAGCAGCCGGAGGGGCAACGAGCAGTACTTC. It encodes CASSRRGNEQYF.